This T cell receptor (beta chain) was sequenced during a study of blood T cells in healthy people across ages. Broader study findings: Estimates drawn from one million T cells were deemed to understate diversity.

Next came a second PCR, run for roughly 6 to 11 cycles, which used a sample-barcoded 5' primer along with a J-beta primer mix. TCRdb re-called the 5' RACE reads through MiXCR, storing one row per CDR3 protein. Of over a million distinct CDR3 sequences in the sample, roughly 45% were seen once. Aged about 6 to 95, donors were systemically healthy Caucasians from Russia. A minimum of 6 micrograms of total RNA was extracted per sample. About this clonotype: Its antigen is not known.

Sequencing was performed on blood. The receptor comes from a woman aged 60-70 years in good health.

The CDR3 nucleotides read TGTGCCAGCAGTTCGACCGGCGGACTAGCGGGAGGTAGGGAGCAGTTCTTC. It translates to CASSSTGGLAGGREQFF. The chain couples TRBV12-3 or TRBV12-4 to TRBJ2-1, with 14 nucleotides matching TRBD2. This CDR3 contains 17 residues. V lost 4 bases, J lost 10 bases, and 12 bases stayed unmatched.